The T cell receptor (beta chain) described here comes from a study of identical twins' blood T cells. This clonotype was counted between two and nine times. MiXCR was run by TCRdb on the 5' RACE reads, yielding one entry per CDR3 protein. The repertoire includes roughly 380,000 distinct CDR3 sequences, around 30% of them detected once, and 6.1% sits in the top ten. The specimen sequenced was PBMCs. The receptor was derived from a woman aged 18-49 years in good health.

The CDR3 DNA reads TGTGCCAGCAGCTTAGCGCAAGAGGTTACTGAAGCTTTCTTT. Encoded protein: CASSLAQEVTEAFF. The chain links TRBV7-9 to TRBJ1-1; D not resolved. The CDR3 loop spans 14 amino acids. Germline CDR1 SEHNR, CDR2 FQNEAQ (reference sequence). Trimming shortened V by 0 bases and J by 5 bases, and 10 bases separated the two germline ends.